The clone carrying this T cell receptor (beta chain) was detected only a few times. Germline V CDR1 and CDR2: GTSNPN, SVGIG (reference sequence). This CDR3 is built from 13 residues. V was shortened by 5 bases and J by 2 bases, with 12 bases between the two germline ends. The sample originates from a study of blood T cell repertoires in COVID-19. Study at large: Sites across the United States, Italy and Spain contributed samples from acute and convalescent COVID-19.

Methods used by the authors: Using reference gene primer amplification, nucleated cell counts were estimated. Data came from immunoSEQ multiplex PCR; TCRdb stores just in-frame clones and leaves some out. That table furnishes V, J and clone size, whereas the DNA furnished D and trimming. The repertoire has about 180,000 clones, 75% to 90% of them found once; the top ten carry more than 7.5%. The rearrangement joins TRBV30 to TRBJ1-2; D is undetermined. The receptor comes from a woman between 65 and 79 years old with COVID-19, enrolled during active disease. The sample was peripheral blood. Written as DNA, the CDR3 is TGTGCCTGGTCCCTACCGAAGAACTATGGCTACACCTTC. It specifies CAWSLPKNYGYTF.